The clone carrying this T cell receptor (beta chain) was recorded a few times. Libraries were prepared by immunoSEQ multiplex PCR; TCRdb keeps only in-frame clonotypes and omits some of them. Among 120,000 or so clones listed, more than 70% were seen once. This sample stems from a study of blood T cell repertoires in COVID-19. Study as a whole: Spain, Italy and the United States supplied samples that represented acute and convalescent COVID-19.

V lost 3 bases and J lost 9; bases outside the gene matches: 2. The CDR3 extends over 13 amino acids. This clonotype originated in an elderly man with active or convalescent COVID-19. Sequencing used peripheral blood. The chain is built from TRBV12-3 or TRBV12-4 and TRBJ2-3, with 11 bases that match TRBD1. The CDR3, as DNA: TGTGCCAGCAGTTTGGGACAGGGGGAGACGCAGTATTTT. Translating gives CASSLGQGETQYF.